Shown below are 3 T cell receptor beta chains from a single sample sequenced in a study of radiation and T cells in renal cell carcinoma. Treatment: treatment-naive control, cytoreductive nephrectomy. The protocol was immunoSEQ multiplex PCR, while the TCRdb copy is restricted to in-frame clones and leaves out a portion. The sample includes 10,000 to 15,000 clones, 60% to 75% seen only once; the top ten take 15% to 20%. Sequencing was performed on tumor tissue, taken from a patient whose treatment was nephrectomy without radiotherapy. These receptors were collected from a woman of 80 years or more with renal cell carcinoma.

V gene TRBV5-1 combines with J gene TRBJ2-5; 8 nucleotides agree with TRBD1. The junction had 10 bases not matched to a gene; V was cut back by 7 bases and J by 5 bases. Germline V gene data show CDR1 as SGHRS and CDR2 as YFSETQ. The CDR3 contains 14 residues. In DNA, the CDR3 is TGCGCCAGCCGACTAGGACAGGGCGGCGAGACCCAGTACTTC. As protein: CASRLGQGGETQYF.

The chain has TRBV4-3 and TRBJ2-3; D is possibly TRBD1 or TRBD2 (5 bases each). The V gene lost 0 bases and the J gene lost 0 bases, with 13 bases spanning the gap. This CDR3 contains 17 residues. Germline CDR1 and CDR2: LGHNA and YSLEER. As DNA, the CDR3 is TGCGCCAGCAGCCAAGACGGGGCCCTCCAGAGCACAGATACGCAGTATTTT. Residues: CASSQDGALQSTDTQYF.

V gene TRBV5-4 combines with J gene TRBJ2-7; possible D gene TRBD1, 5 bases. V lost 2 bases, J lost 1 base, and 7 bases lay in between. The CDR3 has 13 residues. Looked up from germline, CDR1 is SGHNT and CDR2 is YYREEE (reference sequence). This CDR3 is CASSFSGSYEQYV. Written as DNA, the CDR3 is TGTGCCAGCAGCTTTTCAGGGTCCTACGAGCAGTACGTC.